This TCR beta chain was documented in a study of cytomegalovirus exposure and HLA in healthy donors. Background on the study: In a later analysis, the roughly 120 validation repertoires were reported to have used the same platform as the approximately 690 first-cohort repertoires. General study results and limits: The study flagged approximately 180 TCR beta chains as cytomegalovirus-associated. For cytomegalovirus status, the classifier reportedly gave diagnoses with high specificity and sensitivity.

Clones were read by immunoSEQ multiplex PCR, and TCRdb kept only the in-frame ones, dropping some. The table has about 180,000 clones, approximately 81% seen once. Concerning this clone: Its antigen is not known.

Sequencing was carried out using PBMCs. This receptor was taken from a man between 18 and 35 years old in good health and CMV-seropositive.

The CDR3 region has the DNA TGCGCCAGCAGCTTGGCTAGCGGATGGGATACGCAGTATTTT. Protein: CASSLASGWDTQYF. The rearrangement uses TRBV5-1 and TRBJ2-3, with 7 nucleotides matching TRBD2. Germline V gene sequence: CDR1 SGHRS, CDR2 YFSETQ. This CDR3 has 14 amino acids. With 0 bases clipped from V and 6 bases from J, the junction kept 4 bases outside the gene matches.